This passage covers 30 T cell receptor beta chains from one sample sequenced in a study of T cells in localized non-small cell lung cancer. Sequencing used immunoSEQ multiplex PCR; TCRdb keeps in-frame clones, though not all of them. The data show some 1,100 clones, roughly a sixth seen once. The material sequenced was lung tumor tissue, taken before any cancer treatment. All receptors derive from a woman aged 35-70 years with stage II lung adenocarcinoma.

The chain employs TRBV6-8 and TRBJ1-5; maybe TRBD1 (6 bases). This CDR3 comprises 13 residues. The germline gives CDR1 MNHGY, CDR2 SAAAGT. V was clipped by 6 bases and J by 6 bases, with 12 bases between them. CDR3 in amino acids: CASSSGASQPQHF. The CDR3 nucleotides are TGTGCCAGCAGCTCGGGGGCAAGTCAGCCCCAGCATTTT.

By sample fraction, this clone is medium-sized. The V gene is TRBV11-3, the J gene TRBJ2-5, with 9 bases that match TRBD2. After removal of 1 base from V and 3 bases from J, the junction contained 3 bases not matched to a gene. Germline V gene lookup returns CDR1 SGHNT and CDR2 YENEEA. The CDR3 loop spans 15 amino acids. CDR3 region: CASSLVPSGKETQYF. Written as DNA, the CDR3 is TGTGCCAGCAGCTTAGTCCCTAGCGGGAAAGAGACCCAGTACTTC.

V gene TRBV19 combines with J gene TRBJ1-1; D possibly corresponds to TRBD1 (6 bases). This CDR3 contains 17 residues. Between the trimmed V and J ends, which lost 5 bases and 5 bases, there was a span of 24 bases. Per the germline V gene, CDR1 is LNHDA and CDR2 is SQIVND (reference sequence). The CDR3 DNA follows: TGTGCCAGTAGTCCCTGGGACCAGGGGCAAGGGGGGACTGAAGCTTTCTTT. It translates to CASSPWDQGQGGTEAFF.

This clone is medium-sized within its sample. This chain joins TRBV7-2 and TRBJ2-7; perhaps TRBD2 as D (5 bases). The CDR3 covers 13 residues. V was clipped by 6 bases and J by 2 bases, with 11 bases between them. Germline V CDR1 and CDR2: SGHTA, FQGNSA. This CDR3 reads CASSDPGTYEQYF. The CDR3 nucleotides read TGTGCCAGCAGTGACCCCGGGACCTACGAGCAGTACTTC.

This clone has a handful of counts. The V call is TRBV30, the J call TRBJ2-7; a possible D gene is TRBD2 (5 bases). The CDR3 has 14 residues. Germline lookup yields CDR1 GTSNPN and CDR2 SVGIG (reference sequence). Trimming removed 0 bases from V and 0 bases from J, with 9 bases in between. The CDR3 region is CAWSVMGSSYEQYF. The CDR3 DNA follows: TGTGCCTGGAGTGTAATGGGGAGCTCCTACGAGCAGTACTTC.

This chain links TRBV9 with TRBJ2-7, with D tentatively TRBD2 (6 bases). The ends were cut back, 5 bases at V and 6 bases at J, with 15 bases in the middle. Germline CDR1 reads SGDLS; CDR2 reads YYNGEE. The CDR3 covers 13 residues. Here the CDR3 reads CASRPELAIEQYF. The CDR3 bases are TGTGCCAGCAGACCCGAACTAGCAATCGAGCAGTACTTC.

The rearrangement joins TRBV28 to TRBJ1-1; 7 bases fit TRBD1. Per germline, CDR1 MDHEN and CDR2 SYDVKM. There are 16 residues in the CDR3. Losses at the gene ends were 1 base for V and 1 base for J; bases not matched to a gene: 6. The DNA for the CDR3 is TGTGCCAGCAGTTTATACAGGGGACCGCGGAACACTGAAGCTTTCTTT. As protein: CASSLYRGPRNTEAFF.

This clone came up a few times. The genes are TRBV11-3 and TRBJ2-1; possibly TRBD2 for D (5 bases). This CDR3 has 15 residues. V was trimmed by 2 bases and J by 3 bases, leaving 11 bases between them. The V gene's germline CDR1 is SGHNT and CDR2 YENEEA. CDR3 DNA sequence: TGTGCCAGCAGCTTATCGGGCGGGCGCTACAATGAGCAGTTCTTC. Amino acid sequence: CASSLSGGRYNEQFF.

The CDR3 nucleotides read TGTGCCAGCAGTTACTCACAGGGTACTGGAAACACCATATATTTT. It is translated as CASSYSQGTGNTIYF. This chain connects TRBV6-8 to TRBJ1-3; D may be TRBD1 (6 bases). The V gene's germline CDR1 is MNHGY and CDR2 SAAAGT. Deletions cut 0 bases from V and 2 bases from J, with 8 bases between. CDR3 length: 15 residues.

V gene TRBV14 combines with J gene TRBJ1-2; 8 nucleotides match TRBD1. Germline-derived CDR1 and CDR2 are SGHDN and FVKESK. CDR3 size: 13 residues. After removal of 3 bases from V and 8 bases from J, the junction contained 5 bases not matched to a gene. CDR3 region: CASSHRTGSGYTF. The CDR3 nucleotides read TGTGCCAGCAGCCACAGGACAGGGTCCGGCTACACCTTC.

The chain couples TRBV7-2 to TRBJ1-2; D gene unclear. The CDR3 extends over 13 amino acids. The V gene lost 5 bases and the J gene lost 8 bases, with 15 bases spanning the gap. Germline-derived CDR1 and CDR2 are SGHTA and FQGNSA. CDR3 nucleotides: TGTGCCAGCAGCGTGGCCACCACCGGGGGCTACACCTTC. Its protein product is CASSVATTGGYTF.

The V gene is TRBV11-3, the J gene TRBJ2-1; TRBD2 matches at 9 bases. This CDR3 has 17 residues. After removal of 5 bases from V and 7 bases from J, the junction contained 15 bases not matched to a gene. The germline CDR1 and CDR2 sequences are SGHNT and YENEEA. DNA of the CDR3: TGTGCCAGCAGCCCTAATGGGGCGGGAGGGCCTCGGAATGAGCAGTTCTTC. It translates to CASSPNGAGGPRNEQFF.

The rearrangement joins TRBV29-1 to TRBJ2-1; 7 bases line up with TRBD2. Germline lookup yields CDR1 SQVTM and CDR2 ANQGSEA. This CDR3 contains 14 residues. This CDR3 is CIDNSGSSYNEQFF. In nucleotides, the CDR3 is TGCATCGATAATAGCGGGTCGTCCTACAATGAGCAGTTCTTC.

The chain employs TRBV5-1 and TRBJ2-1, with D hard to call. The CDR3 spans 15 residues. Germline-derived CDR1 and CDR2 are SGHRS and YFSETQ. V gave up 1 base and J gave up 5 bases, with 13 bases separating them. The CDR3 region is CASSLRDGGNNEQFF. CDR3 sequence (DNA): TGCGCCAGCAGCTTGCGCGACGGCGGAAACAATGAGCAGTTCTTC.

This clone showed up just once. The J gene is TRBJ1-5, the V gene TRBV10-2, with a possible D match to TRBD1 (5 bases). This CDR3 spans 13 amino acids. The ends were cut back, 7 bases at V and 3 bases at J, with 10 bases in the middle. Germline V gives CDR1 WSHSY, CDR2 SAAADI. The CDR3 region is CASTPGSNQPQHF. As DNA, the CDR3 is TGCGCCAGCACCCCAGGGTCCAATCAGCCCCAGCATTTT.

V gene TRBV6-8 combines with J gene TRBJ1-2; 7 bases align to TRBD1. The junction had 8 bases not matched to a gene; V was cut back by 10 bases and J by 3 bases. Germline V gene data show CDR1 as MNHGY and CDR2 as SAAAGT. CDR3 length equals 13 residues. The CDR3 loop reads CATRDSLDYGYTF. The CDR3 DNA reads TGTGCCACCCGGGACAGTCTAGACTATGGCTACACCTTC.

The genes are TRBV5-1 and TRBJ1-6; D is possibly TRBD1 (6 bases). CDR1 and CDR2 from the germline V gene are SGHRS and YFSETQ. Trimming removed 0 bases at V and 9 bases at J, with 10 bases between. This CDR3 contains 14 residues. The CDR3 reads CASSLGQESSPLHF. The CDR3 coding sequence is TGCGCCAGCAGCTTGGGACAGGAGAGTTCACCCCTCCACTTT.

This clone was detected only a few times. J is TRBJ2-7 and V is TRBV11-3; 14 bases line up with TRBD2. Looked up from germline, CDR1 is SGHNT and CDR2 is YENEEA. The length of the CDR3 is 18 residues. After removal of 5 bases from V and 3 bases from J, the junction contained 12 bases not matched to a gene. In DNA form, the CDR3 reads TGTGCCAGCAGCCCCGGACTAGCGGGAGGACTTCTGATCTACGAGCAGTACTTC. Translating gives CASSPGLAGGLLIYEQYF.

In its sample, this clone ranks as medium-sized. CDR3 in DNA: TGTGCCAGCAGCGTAGGGACTCCTGGAAACACCATATATTTT. The encoded protein is CASSVGTPGNTIYF. The J gene is TRBJ1-3, the V gene TRBV9; D uncertain. Germline V gene sequence: CDR1 SGDLS, CDR2 YYNGEE. This CDR3 is 14 amino acids long. With 0 bases removed from V and 2 bases from J, the gap between germline ends came to 6 bases. Using reference TRBV9 and TRBJ1-3 for the parts outside the CDR3, the full variable domain is DSGVTQTPKHLITATGQRVTLRCSPRSGDLSVYWYQQSLDQGLQFLIQYYNGEERAKGNILERFSAQQFPDLHSELNLSSLELGDSALYFCASSVGTPGNTIYFGEGSWLTVV.

This clone was observed a handful of times. The chain combines TRBV15 with TRBJ2-7; 8 bases match TRBD1. The CDR3 covers 15 residues. Germline V CDR1 and CDR2: LNHNV, YYDKDF (reference sequence). The V gene end was trimmed by 3 bases and the J gene end by 3 bases; junction bases not matched to a gene: 7. The CDR3 DNA reads as TGTGCCACCAGCAGCCCACGGACAGGGCTCTACGAGCAGTACTTC. It yields the protein CATSSPRTGLYEQYF.

To note about this clone: Other DNA sequences from this sample encode an identical CDR3 as well. This chain joins TRBV5-1 and TRBJ2-5; 7 bases are a match to TRBD2. Germline CDR1 is SGHRS and CDR2 is YFSETQ. This CDR3 is 14 amino acids long. With 0 bases clipped from V and 5 bases from J, the junction kept 4 bases outside the gene matches. CDR3 region: CASSLGPGGETQYF. The CDR3 DNA reads as TGCGCCAGCAGCTTGGGCCCCGGGGGGGAGACCCAGTACTTC.

The rearrangement joins TRBV30 to TRBJ2-3; 16 bases are shared with TRBD2. After removal of 8 bases from V and 6 bases from J, the junction contained 8 bases not matched to a gene. This CDR3 is built from 15 residues. Germline CDR1 and CDR2: GTSNPN and SVGIG (reference sequence). The CDR3 DNA follows: TGTGCCGGGACTAGCGGGAGGGACTTATTCGATACGCAGTATTTT. This encodes CAGTSGRDLFDTQYF.

This clone was counted once. The rearrangement uses TRBV5-1 and TRBJ2-1; 7 nucleotides line up with TRBD2. CDR3 size: 15 residues. The germline V gene has CDR1 SGHRS and CDR2 YFSETQ. J was trimmed by 6 bases and V by 0 bases; bases with no gene match: 6. Written as DNA, the CDR3 is TGCGCCAGCAGCTTGGACGCGACTAGCTTCAATGAGCAGTTCTTC. Translation gives CASSLDATSFNEQFF.

This clone has more than one count but fewer than ten. This chain's CDR3 is CASSVDPDPSSYNEQFF. The CDR3 DNA follows: TGTGCCAGCAGCGTAGATCCAGACCCTAGCTCCTACAATGAGCAGTTCTTC. The chain carries TRBV9 and TRBJ2-1; D not certain. The CDR3 runs to 17 residues. CDR1 SGDLS and CDR2 YYNGEE come from the germline V gene. Trimming left V 0 bases short and J 0 bases short, with 13 bases between.

The rearrangement joins TRBV10-2 to TRBJ2-1, with 8 bases fitting TRBD2. CDR1 is WSHSY and CDR2 is SAAADI in the germline V gene. This CDR3 contains 16 residues. With 0 bases clipped from V and 6 bases from J, the junction kept 7 bases outside the gene matches. The CDR3: CASSESFAGGSNEQFF. CDR3 DNA: TGCGCCAGCAGTGAGTCGTTCGCGGGGGGCAGCAATGAGCAGTTCTTC.

V is TRBV10-3 and J is TRBJ1-4, with D uncertain. The germline CDR1 and CDR2 sequences are ENHRY and SYGVKD. The V end lost 2 bases, the J end lost 8 bases, and 9 bases lay between the germline ends. The CDR3 sequence is 13 residues long. CDR3 coding DNA: TGTGCCATCAGTGAGGCCCTTTTCGAAAAACTGTTTTTT. It translates to CAISEALFEKLFF.

The table lists this clone with a few counts. The rearrangement joins TRBV30 to TRBJ2-2; 8 bases map to TRBD1. After removal of 6 bases from V and 5 bases from J, the junction contained 14 bases not matched to a gene. The germline CDR1 and CDR2 sequences are GTSNPN and SVGIG (reference sequence). This CDR3 is 16 amino acids long. The CDR3 spells CACRLGQGGWTGELFF. For the CDR3, the DNA is TGTGCCTGTAGGCTCGGACAGGGCGGGTGGACCGGGGAGCTGTTTTTT.

This clone was picked up a small number of times. The genes are TRBV11-3 and TRBJ1-1; no reliable D call. With 5 bases removed from V and 6 bases from J, the gap between germline ends came to 19 bases. The CDR3 is made up of 15 amino acids. CDR1 and CDR2 (germline): SGHNT, YENEEA. The CDR3 here is CASSPHIGIGAEAFF. The CDR3 DNA reads as TGTGCCAGCAGCCCTCATATTGGAATAGGCGCTGAAGCTTTCTTT.

The gene calls are TRBV29-1 and TRBJ1-1; D gene ambiguous. V shed 6 bases and J shed 5 bases, with 13 bases lying between them. Germline lookup yields CDR1 SQVTM and CDR2 ANQGSEA. CDR3 length: 12 amino acids. CDR3: CSVENPGTEAFF. The CDR3 DNA reads TGCAGCGTCGAAAACCCCGGGACTGAAGCTTTCTTT.

This clone was seen more than once but under ten times. The chain recombines TRBV7-2 with TRBJ2-7; D possibly uses TRBD1 or TRBD2 (6 bases each). Germline-derived CDR1 and CDR2 are SGHTA and FQGNSA. There are 13 residues in the CDR3. Between the trimmed V and J ends, which lost 5 bases and 6 bases, there was a span of 14 bases. The CDR3 DNA reads TGTGCCAGCAGCCTCAAGGGGGGTTTCGAGCAGTACTTC. Protein: CASSLKGGFEQYF.